The sequence of this T cell receptor beta chain was determined in a study of blood T cell repertoires in COVID-19. Study-level information: Material from acute and convalescent COVID-19 was sourced from the United States, Italy and Spain.

Source study methods: Nucleated cell counts were estimated from reference gene primer amplification. TCRdb's table, derived via immunoSEQ multiplex PCR, lists solely in-frame clones and lacks some. That table is the source of V, J and clone size, and D and trimming were worked out from the DNA. Among 300,000 or so clones listed, around 90% were seen once. This CDR3 region has 17 residues. V was clipped by 3 bases and J by 0 bases; unmatched bases: 7. CDR1 is MNHNS and CDR2 is SASEGT in the germline V gene. As concerns this clone: The sample carries other DNA sequences with the same CDR3.

The sequence derives from a man between 65 and 80 years old with acute or convalescent COVID-19. The chain links TRBV6-1 to TRBJ2-7; 11 bases align to TRBD2. Sample: peripheral blood. The CDR3 nucleotides are TGTGCCAGCAGTGATAGGGGGACTAGCGGAGCCTCCTACGAGCAGTACTTC. This codes for CASSDRGTSGASYEQYF.